Shown below are 9 T cell receptor beta chains from a single sample sequenced in a study of T-cell reconstitution after alpha-beta-depleted transplantation in children. Researchers prepared the TCRbeta library using unique molecular identifiers, the study reports. TCRdb re-called the PCR reads with MiXCR, one entry per CDR3 protein. The sample carries almost 400,000 distinct CDR3 sequences, around 21% recorded once. This sample comprised PBMCs from the stem cell graft donor, obtained from the stem cell graft. The receptors shown here come from a human donor who donated a stem cell graft to a child with acute myeloid leukemia.

The rearrangement uses TRBV7-2 and TRBJ2-7; 12 bases match TRBD2. The CDR3 has 16 amino acids. The V and J ends lost 2 bases and 4 bases, in that order; junction bases with no gene match: 6. The germline CDR1 and CDR2 sequences are SGHTA and FQGNSA. This CDR3 is CASSLLRLAGVYEQYF. The CDR3, as DNA: TGTGCCAGCAGCTTACTACGACTAGCGGGAGTGTACGAGCAGTACTTC.

The chain recombines TRBV27 with TRBJ2-7; 12 nucleotides agree with TRBD1. This CDR3 region has 15 residues. V was clipped by 7 bases and J by 7 bases; unmatched bases: 11. Germline-derived CDR1 and CDR2 are MNHEY and SMNVEV (reference sequence). The CDR3 sequence is CASTPSRDRGHEQYF. In DNA form, the CDR3 reads TGTGCCAGCACCCCATCCCGGGACAGGGGGCATGAGCAGTACTTC.

The chain couples TRBV6-1 to TRBJ2-5, with 11 bases that match TRBD2. V was clipped by 2 bases and J by 4 bases; unmatched bases: 6. This CDR3 is built from 16 residues. CDR1 is MNHNS and CDR2 is SASEGT in the germline V gene. The CDR3 DNA is TGTGCCAGCAGTGAATTCCGGCTAGCGGGAGGAGAGACCCAGTACTTC. It encodes CASSEFRLAGGETQYF.

The gene calls are TRBV5-1 and TRBJ2-7; D might be TRBD2 (6 bases). The V end was cut by 3 bases, the J end by 3 bases, with 13 bases between. This CDR3 has 14 amino acids. Germline V lookup: CDR1 SGHRS, CDR2 YFSETQ. CDR3 sequence: CASSSTRVGYEQYF. The DNA for the CDR3 is TGCGCCAGCAGCTCGACTAGGGTCGGCTACGAGCAGTACTTC.

DNA of the CDR3: TGTGCCAGCAGCTTAGTGCCAGAGTCCTACGAGCAGTACTTC. This translates into CASSLVPESYEQYF. V and J are TRBV7-9 and TRBJ2-7; D unresolved. V was trimmed by 1 base and J by 1 base, leaving 8 bases between them. This CDR3 spans 14 amino acids. In germline, CDR1 is SEHNR, CDR2 FQNEAQ (reference sequence).

The chain recombines TRBV7-9 with TRBJ2-3; the D gene could be TRBD1 or TRBD2 (5 bases each). Per germline, CDR1 SEHNR and CDR2 FQNEAQ (reference sequence). V dropped 7 bases and J dropped 0 bases, with 11 bases sitting between them. The CDR3 is 14 residues long. For the CDR3, the DNA is TGTGCCAGCACGGGGCGGATCAGCACAGATACGCAGTATTTT. Translated: CASTGRISTDTQYF.

The chain couples TRBV10-3 to TRBJ2-1; D is unclear. The V end lost 9 bases, the J end lost 0 bases, and 9 bases lay between the germline ends. CDR3 length: 13 amino acids. Looked up from germline, CDR1 is ENHRY and CDR2 is SYGVKD. CDR3 sequence: CAIAGNSYNEQFF. CDR3 nucleotide sequence: TGTGCCATAGCAGGAAACTCCTACAATGAGCAGTTCTTC.

This clonotype showed up many times. CDR3 nucleotide sequence: TGTGCCAGCAGCCTCTTCCCGGTGGCTAGCGGGTACAATGAGCAGTTCTTC. It encodes CASSLFPVASGYNEQFF. The V gene is TRBV4-2, the J gene TRBJ2-1; 8 positions agree with TRBD2. The CDR3 runs 17 residues. Germline lookup yields CDR1 LGHNA and CDR2 YNFKEQ. V lost 4 bases to trimming and J lost 4 bases; unmatched junction nucleotides: 12.

The J gene is TRBJ1-1, the V gene TRBV29-1; D possibly corresponds to TRBD1 (6 bases). Trimming took off 5 bases at V and 5 bases at J, with 12 bases between the two ends. This CDR3 spans 12 amino acids. The germline V gene has CDR1 SQVTM and CDR2 ANQGSEA. DNA of the CDR3: TGCAGCGTTCACAGGGTTGGGACTGAAGCTTTCTTT. This encodes CSVHRVGTEAFF.